This is a list of T cell receptor beta chains from one sample in a study of human T cells and chemical hapten exposure. TCRdb processed the RACE reads anew with MiXCR; each CDR3 protein has one entry. The sample lists about 50,000 distinct CDR3 sequences, approximately 10% occurring once. The starting material was whole blood, obtained in connection with sensitization to the hapten diphenylcyclopropenone (DPC). All receptors come from a woman in her twenties or thirties with alopecia areata. Some clones in this sample may be carry-over from other donors' samples. The CDR3 runs from the conserved cysteine through the conserved F or W. D genes are given only for firm matches. Size is omitted from some rows. Given values are once, few, many or a class for expanded clones.

d_call: .; v_call: TRBV20-1; j_call: TRBJ2-4; cdr3_length: 15; clone_size: few; cdr3_aa: CSAREGRIAKNIQYF; cdr3_nt: TGCAGTGCTAGAGAAGGCAGGATAGCCAAAAACATTCAGTACTTC
d_call: TRBD1; v_call: TRBV28; j_call: TRBJ1-5; cdr3_length: 13; clone_size: few; cdr3_aa: CASSTGAEQPQHF; cdr3_nt: TGTGCCAGCAGTACAGGGGCCGAACAGCCCCAGCATTTT
d_call: .; v_call: TRBV28; j_call: TRBJ2-4; cdr3_length: 15; clone_size: .; cdr3_aa: CASSPTRAPGDIQYF; cdr3_nt: TGTGCCAGCAGTCCTACCCGGGCCCCTGGGGACATTCAGTACTTC
d_call: .; v_call: TRBV11-2; j_call: TRBJ2-7; cdr3_length: 15; clone_size: once; cdr3_aa: CASSPVGSRSEEQYF; cdr3_nt: TGTGCCAGCAGCCCGGTCGGCAGTCGCAGTGAGGAGCAGTACTTC
d_call: .; v_call: TRBV12-3/TRBV12-4; j_call: TRBJ1-1; cdr3_length: 13; clone_size: many; cdr3_aa: CASSMGANTEAFF; cdr3_nt: TGTGCCAGCTCCATGGGGGCGAACACTGAAGCTTTCTTT
d_call: .; v_call: TRBV12-3/TRBV12-4; j_call: TRBJ1-1; cdr3_length: 14; clone_size: few; cdr3_aa: CASSLEGKGTEAFF; cdr3_nt: TGTGCCAGCAGTTTAGAGGGTAAGGGCACTGAAGCTTTCTTT
d_call: TRBD2; v_call: TRBV20-1; j_call: TRBJ2-7; cdr3_length: 13; clone_size: few; cdr3_aa: CSARTSGVNEQYF; cdr3_nt: TGCAGTGCCAGGACTAGCGGGGTCAACGAGCAGTACTTC
d_call: .; v_call: TRBV7-2; j_call: TRBJ2-4; cdr3_length: 13; clone_size: .; cdr3_aa: CASTQKREGKTDF; cdr3_nt: TGTGCCAGCACTCAAAAACGAGAAGGGAAGACGGACTTC
d_call: .; v_call: TRBV5-1; j_call: TRBJ1-1; cdr3_length: 16; clone_size: many; cdr3_aa: CASSPTGPEENTEAFF; cdr3_nt: TGCGCCAGCAGCCCCACAGGGCCCGAAGAGAACACTGAAGCTTTCTTT
d_call: TRBD1; v_call: TRBV4-3; j_call: TRBJ1-1; cdr3_length: 13; clone_size: few; cdr3_aa: CASSQDLQGGAFF; cdr3_nt: TGCGCCAGCAGCCAAGATCTGCAGGGGGGAGCTTTCTTT
d_call: .; v_call: TRBV12-3/TRBV12-4; j_call: TRBJ1-2; cdr3_length: 13; clone_size: many; cdr3_aa: CASTPQGRGGYTF; cdr3_nt: TGTGCCAGCACCCCTCAGGGGAGAGGTGGCTACACCTTC
d_call: .; v_call: TRBV7-2; j_call: TRBJ1-3; cdr3_length: 14; clone_size: many; cdr3_aa: CASSLGTVGNTIYF; cdr3_nt: TGTGCCAGCAGCTTAGGGACAGTCGGAAACACCATATATTTT
d_call: .; v_call: TRBV7-2; j_call: TRBJ2-3; cdr3_length: 15; clone_size: .; cdr3_aa: CASSLAPRGADTQYF; cdr3_nt: TGTGCCAGCAGCTTAGCCCCAAGGGGGGCAGATACGCAGTATTTT
d_call: TRBD1; v_call: TRBV3-1; j_call: TRBJ2-7; cdr3_length: 13; clone_size: .; cdr3_aa: CASSQNRGNEQYF; cdr3_nt: TGTGCCAGCAGCCAAAACAGGGGAAACGAGCAGTACTTC
d_call: .; v_call: TRBV28; j_call: TRBJ2-7; cdr3_length: 16; clone_size: .; cdr3_aa: CASSYFSGDSSYEQYF; cdr3_nt: TGTGCCAGCAGTTACTTCAGCGGCGATAGCTCCTACGAGCAGTACTTC
d_call: .; v_call: TRBV7-2; j_call: TRBJ2-2; cdr3_length: 12; clone_size: .; cdr3_aa: CASSSCTGELFF; cdr3_nt: TGTGCCAGCAGCTCCTGTACCGGGGAGCTGTTTTTT
d_call: .; v_call: TRBV12-3/TRBV12-4; j_call: TRBJ1-5; cdr3_length: 15; clone_size: many; cdr3_aa: CASSSLSLSIGPQHF; cdr3_nt: TGTGCCAGCAGTTCCCTCTCTCTCAGTATCGGGCCCCAGCATTTT
d_call: TRBD1; v_call: TRBV7-3; j_call: TRBJ1-6; cdr3_length: 15; clone_size: many; cdr3_aa: CASSLMGRGNSPLHF; cdr3_nt: TGTGCCAGCAGCTTAATGGGCAGGGGGAATTCACCCCTCCACTTT
d_call: .; v_call: TRBV6-2/TRBV6-3; j_call: TRBJ1-6; cdr3_length: 15; clone_size: .; cdr3_aa: CASTQPGVGNSPLHF; cdr3_nt: TGTGCCAGCACCCAACCCGGGGTTGGGAATTCACCCCTCCACTTT
d_call: .; v_call: TRBV29-1; j_call: TRBJ2-7; cdr3_length: 13; clone_size: few; cdr3_aa: CSVAQGPTYEQYF; cdr3_nt: TGCAGCGTTGCGCAGGGCCCGACCTACGAGCAGTACTTC
d_call: .; v_call: TRBV20-1; j_call: TRBJ2-3; cdr3_length: 13; clone_size: many; cdr3_aa: CSAPSRWPDTQYF; cdr3_nt: TGCAGTGCTCCATCAAGGTGGCCAGATACGCAGTATTTT
d_call: .; v_call: TRBV2; j_call: TRBJ2-1; cdr3_length: 14; clone_size: few; cdr3_aa: CASSDGVVRGSQFF; cdr3_nt: TGTGCCAGCAGCGATGGGGTTGTGAGAGGCTCGCAGTTCTTC
d_call: .; v_call: TRBV28; j_call: TRBJ2-3; cdr3_length: 14; clone_size: few; cdr3_aa: CATKRGGARDTQYF; cdr3_nt: TGTGCCACTAAGAGGGGGGGGGCGCGAGATACGCAGTATTTT
d_call: TRBD1; v_call: TRBV5-6; j_call: TRBJ1-5; cdr3_length: 16; clone_size: .; cdr3_aa: CASSDRTGFSNQPQHF; cdr3_nt: TGTGCCAGCAGCGATCGGACAGGGTTCAGCAATCAGCCCCAGCATTTT
d_call: .; v_call: TRBV7-8; j_call: TRBJ2-5; cdr3_length: 16; clone_size: .; cdr3_aa: CASSLAGGGVKETQYF; cdr3_nt: TGTGCCAGCAGCTTAGCCGGTGGGGGTGTTAAAGAGACCCAGTACTTC
d_call: .; v_call: TRBV7-2; j_call: TRBJ2-7; cdr3_length: 14; clone_size: many; cdr3_aa: CASSLRDGTYEQYF; cdr3_nt: TGTGCCAGCAGCCTCCGGGACGGCACCTACGAGCAGTACTTC
d_call: TRBD1; v_call: TRBV5-1; j_call: TRBJ2-7; cdr3_length: 14; clone_size: .; cdr3_aa: CASSLPDRVDEQYF; cdr3_nt: TGCGCCAGCAGCTTGCCCGACAGGGTGGACGAGCAGTACTTC
d_call: TRBD1; v_call: TRBV11-3; j_call: TRBJ2-1; cdr3_length: 16; clone_size: many; cdr3_aa: CASSLDSQGAQGEQFF; cdr3_nt: TGTGCCAGCAGCTTAGATAGTCAGGGGGCGCAGGGCGAGCAGTTCTTC
d_call: .; v_call: TRBV27; j_call: TRBJ1-5; cdr3_length: 16; clone_size: many; cdr3_aa: CASSLSWQGSNQPQHF; cdr3_nt: TGTGCCAGCAGTTTATCGTGGCAGGGGAGCAATCAGCCCCAGCATTTT
d_call: .; v_call: TRBV7-9; j_call: TRBJ2-7; cdr3_length: 13; clone_size: many; cdr3_aa: CASSLAGTYEQYF; cdr3_nt: TGTGCCAGCAGCTTAGCGGGCACCTACGAGCAGTACTTC
d_call: .; v_call: TRBV7-2; j_call: TRBJ2-5; cdr3_length: 16; clone_size: few; cdr3_aa: CASSLGKGGGQGTQYF; cdr3_nt: TGTGCCAGCAGCTTAGGGAAGGGGGGGGGCCAAGGGACCCAGTACTTC
d_call: TRBD1; v_call: TRBV10-3; j_call: TRBJ2-1; cdr3_length: 14; clone_size: few; cdr3_aa: CAISESDRGNEQFF; cdr3_nt: TGTGCCATCAGTGAGTCGGACAGGGGAAATGAGCAGTTCTTC